This TCR beta chain originates from a study of T cell responses to AZD1222 COVID-19 vaccine. Study-wide findings and caveats: Spike-specific TCR breadth and depth were elevated following two AZD1222 doses.

V was pared by 4 bases and J by 4 bases, with 9 bases of the junction left unmatched. The CDR3 spans 14 residues. Germline V gives CDR1 SQVTM, CDR2 ANQGSEA. This clone was recorded a few times. The antigen remains undetermined. Libraries were prepared by immunoSEQ multiplex PCR; TCRdb keeps only in-frame clonotypes and omits some of them. The table lists 65,000 to 95,000 clones, 70% to 90% of them singletons. This receptor was taken from an adult who received the AZD1222 COVID-19 vaccine. The material was peripheral blood, obtained 28 days after the second AZD1222 dose. V is TRBV29-1 and J is TRBJ1-2, with 7 nucleotides matching TRBD1. DNA of the CDR3: TGCAGCGTTGGAGGGACAGACGGGGCCTATGGCTACACCTTC. Encoded protein: CSVGGTDGAYGYTF.